A single TCR beta chain is shown here with its context. What it recognizes is unknown. TCRdb's copy holds only in-frame clones and misses some; the assay was immunoSEQ multiplex PCR. The repertoire holds 20,000 to 30,000 clones, with roughly three quarters as singletons. V lost 5 bases and J lost 4, with 18 bases in between. Per germline, CDR1 LNHDA and CDR2 SQIVND (reference sequence). The CDR3 sequence is 16 residues long. The data were obtained in a study of vaccination effects on CD4 cells after COVID-19. ViraFEST expansion of antigen-specific CD4+ T cells with viral peptide pools preceded sequencing. Cultured cells yielded isolated CD4+ T cells after around 9 days. All participants had two doses of either the BNT162b2 or mRNA-1273 vaccine. Study results and caveats: Late in the post-vaccination period, infection-induced and vaccine-induced clones underwent marked clonal contraction. Healthy vaccinees showed cross-reactivity with common cold coronaviruses in only 1 of 255 vaccine-induced clones.

The sample was CD4+ T cells from PBMCs cultured with SARS-CoV-2 spike peptides, taken after COVID-19 vaccination. The V call is TRBV19, the J call TRBJ2-1; tentatively, D is TRBD1 or TRBD2 (5 bases each). The sequence was obtained from a human donor who received a COVID-19 vaccine. In DNA form, the CDR3 reads TGTGCCAGTAGTCTACAAGCCGGGACGGAGTACAATGAGCAGTTCTTC. Translation gives CASSLQAGTEYNEQFF.